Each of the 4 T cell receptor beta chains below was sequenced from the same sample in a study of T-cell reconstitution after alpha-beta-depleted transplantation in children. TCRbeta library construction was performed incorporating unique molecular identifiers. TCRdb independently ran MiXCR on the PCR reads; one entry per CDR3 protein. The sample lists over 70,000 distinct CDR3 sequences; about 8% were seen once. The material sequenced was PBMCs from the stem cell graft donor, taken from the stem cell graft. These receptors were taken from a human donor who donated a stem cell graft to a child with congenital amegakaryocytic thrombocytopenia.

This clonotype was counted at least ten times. CDR3 in DNA: TGCGCCAGCAGCCCTCGGACAGGGGTAGGGACCGGGGAGCTGTTTTTT. As protein: CASSPRTGVGTGELFF. The chain employs TRBV5-1 and TRBJ2-2, with TRBD1 matching over 9 bases. The CDR3 loop spans 16 amino acids. Unmatched junction bases numbered 9, after V lost 4 bases and J lost 5 bases. The germline CDR1 and CDR2 sequences are SGHRS and YFSETQ.

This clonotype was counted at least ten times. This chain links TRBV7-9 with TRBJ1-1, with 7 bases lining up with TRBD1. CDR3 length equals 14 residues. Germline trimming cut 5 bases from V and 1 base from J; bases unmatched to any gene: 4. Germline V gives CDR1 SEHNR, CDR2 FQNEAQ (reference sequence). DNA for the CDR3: TGTGCCAGCAGCCCGGGACAGACGAACACTGAAGCTTTCTTT. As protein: CASSPGQTNTEAFF.

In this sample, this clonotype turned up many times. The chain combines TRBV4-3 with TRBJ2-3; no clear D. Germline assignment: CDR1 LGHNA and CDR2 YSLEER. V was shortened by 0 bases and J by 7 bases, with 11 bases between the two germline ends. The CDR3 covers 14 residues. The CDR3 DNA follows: TGCGCCAGCAGCCAAGACACATCACGGAATACGCAGTATTTT. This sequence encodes CASSQDTSRNTQYF.

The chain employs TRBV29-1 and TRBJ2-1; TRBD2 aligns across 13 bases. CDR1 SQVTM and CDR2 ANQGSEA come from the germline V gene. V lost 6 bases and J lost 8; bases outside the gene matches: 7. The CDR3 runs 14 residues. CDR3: CSVLGLAGEDEQFF. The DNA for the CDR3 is TGCAGCGTCTTAGGACTAGCGGGAGAAGATGAGCAGTTCTTC.